Listed below are T cell receptor beta chains from one sample, sequenced in a study of cytomegalovirus exposure and HLA in healthy donors. Profiled with immunoSEQ multiplex PCR; TCRdb holds only in-frame clones, not every one. Its table records 150,000 to 200,000 clones. Sequenced sample: PBMCs. These receptors were taken from a woman aged 18-29 years in good health and CMV-seropositive. Each CDR3 is given with its conserved first and last residue. D genes are given only for firm matches.

length: 13
D: NA
V: TRBV6-5
J: TRBJ1-2
CDR3: CASSPDSLYGYTF
DNA: TGTGCCAGCAGCCCCGACAGCCTCTATGGCTACACCTTC

length: 18
D: TRBD2
V: TRBV27
J: TRBJ2-3
CDR3: CASSFISGGGESTDTQYF
DNA: TGTGCCAGCAGTTTTATTAGCGGGGGGGGAGAAAGCACAGATACGCAGTATTTT

length: 15
D: TRBD2
V: TRBV12-5
J: TRBJ2-1
CDR3: CASGFFGGAYNEQFF
DNA: TGTGCTAGTGGTTTTTTCGGGGGGGCCTACAATGAGCAGTTCTTC

length: 15
D: TRBD2
V: TRBV6-6
J: TRBJ2-3
CDR3: CASSYSSGSTDTQYF
DNA: TGTGCCAGCAGTTATTCTAGCGGGAGCACAGATACGCAGTATTTT

length: 14
D: NA
V: TRBV6-6
J: TRBJ2-7
CDR3: CASSAQDSSYEQYF
DNA: TGTGCCAGCAGTGCCCAGGATAGCTCCTACGAGCAGTACTTC

length: 15
D: TRBD1
V: TRBV6-1
J: TRBJ2-1
CDR3: CASLPPGQRNNEQFF
DNA: TGTGCCAGCCTCCCTCCGGGACAGAGAAACAATGAGCAGTTCTTC

length: 12
D: NA
V: TRBV2
J: TRBJ1-4
CDR3: CASSTGKGKLFF
DNA: TGTGCCAGCAGTACAGGGAAGGGAAAACTGTTTTTT

length: 17
D: NA
V: TRBV5-6
J: TRBJ1-1
CDR3: CASSLISGRLMNTEAFF
DNA: TGTGCCAGCAGCTTGATTAGCGGACGGCTCATGAACACTGAAGCTTTCTTT

length: 16
D: NA
V: TRBV5-6
J: TRBJ2-2
CDR3: CASSPQGGANTGELFF
DNA: TGTGCCAGCAGCCCCCAGGGGGGCGCGAACACCGGGGAGCTGTTTTTT

length: 16
D: TRBD2
V: TRBV9
J: TRBJ2-1
CDR3: CASSVAGASGYNEQFF
DNA: TGTGCCAGCAGCGTAGCTGGGGCTAGCGGGTACAATGAGCAGTTCTTC

length: 17
D: NA
V: TRBV21-1
J: TRBJ2-2
CDR3: CASSKGGKQGNTGELFF
DNA: TGTGCCAGCAGCAAAGGAGGGAAACAGGGGAACACCGGGGAGCTGTTTTTT

length: 14
D: NA
V: TRBV30
J: TRBJ1-2
CDR3: CAWSRRGLNYGYTF
DNA: TGTGCCTGGAGTAGGAGGGGCCTTAACTATGGCTACACCTTC

length: 15
D: TRBD2
V: TRBV10-1
J: TRBJ2-1
CDR3: CASSRGGLDDNEQFF
DNA: TGCGCCAGCAGTCGTGGAGGACTAGATGACAATGAGCAGTTCTTC

length: 13
D: NA
V: TRBV11-2
J: TRBJ2-5
CDR3: CASSPTVEETQYF
DNA: TGTGCCAGCAGCCCTACTGTCGAAGAGACCCAGTACTTC

length: 16
D: NA
V: TRBV7-2
J: TRBJ2-5
CDR3: CASSLAYGRGEETQYF
DNA: TGTGCCAGCAGCTTAGCGTACGGCAGGGGTGAGGAGACCCAGTACTTC

length: 14
D: TRBD1
V: TRBV19
J: TRBJ1-4
CDR3: CASKGGRGSEKLFF
DNA: TGTGCCAGTAAAGGGGGCAGGGGTAGTGAAAAACTGTTTTTT

length: 11
D: NA
V: TRBV27
J: TRBJ2-7
CDR3: CASSGGHEQYF
DNA: TGTGCCAGCAGTGGCGGGCACGAGCAGTACTTC

length: 16
D: TRBD1
V: TRBV19
J: TRBJ1-5
CDR3: CASRNRGSVPDQPQHF
DNA: TGTGCCAGTAGGAACAGGGGGTCGGTGCCCGATCAGCCCCAGCATTTT

length: 15
D: TRBD1
V: TRBV6-5
J: TRBJ1-3
CDR3: CASSDDRAPVSTIYF
DNA: TGTGCCAGCAGCGACGACAGGGCCCCTGTCAGCACCATATATTTT

length: 15
D: TRBD1
V: TRBV5-1
J: TRBJ2-1
CDR3: CASSLAPGQRNEQFF
DNA: TGCGCCAGCAGCTTGGCCCCGGGACAGCGGAATGAGCAGTTCTTC

length: 15
D: TRBD2
V: TRBV29-1
J: TRBJ2-1
CDR3: CSVGGAGDPYNEQFF
DNA: TGCAGCGTTGGTGGAGCGGGGGATCCCTACAATGAGCAGTTCTTC

length: 14
D: NA
V: TRBV5-1
J: TRBJ1-1
CDR3: CASSLDQGSTEAFF
DNA: TGCGCCAGCAGCTTGGACCAGGGTAGCACTGAAGCTTTCTTT

length: 15
D: TRBD1
V: TRBV28
J: TRBJ2-3
CDR3: CASSQGASGTDTQYF
DNA: TGTGCCAGCAGCCAGGGGGCTTCGGGCACAGATACGCAGTATTTT

length: 15
D: TRBD1
V: TRBV5-1
J: TRBJ1-2
CDR3: CASSLGDRGQGTFTF
DNA: TGCGCCAGCAGCTTGGGGGACCGGGGACAGGGTACGTTCACCTTC

length: 13
D: NA
V: TRBV10-1
J: TRBJ1-2
CDR3: CASSERGSYGYTF
DNA: TGCGCCAGCAGTGAGCGGGGATCCTATGGCTACACCTTC

length: 14
D: TRBD1
V: TRBV4-1
J: TRBJ1-1
CDR3: CASSHIQGTTEAFF
DNA: TGCGCCAGCAGCCACATACAGGGGACCACTGAAGCTTTCTTT

length: 13
D: NA
V: TRBV2
J: TRBJ1-1
CDR3: CASSGQGNTEAFF
DNA: TGTGCCAGCAGTGGTCAGGGGAACACTGAAGCTTTCTTT

length: 15
D: NA
V: TRBV5-1
J: TRBJ1-3
CDR3: CASRPQGYSGNTIYF
DNA: TGCGCCAGCAGACCACAGGGCTACTCTGGAAACACCATATATTTT

length: 14
D: NA
V: TRBV5-1
J: TRBJ1-1
CDR3: CASSLASMNTEAFF
DNA: TGCGCCAGCAGCTTGGCAAGCATGAACACTGAAGCTTTCTTT

length: 16
D: TRBD2
V: TRBV5-4
J: TRBJ2-2
CDR3: CASSGIAGGNTGELFF
DNA: TGTGCCAGCAGCGGCATAGCGGGGGGCAACACCGGGGAGCTGTTTTTT

length: 18
D: TRBD2
V: TRBV5-1
J: TRBJ2-1
CDR3: CASSLPILAGGPGNEQFF
DNA: TGCGCCAGCAGCTTGCCCATCCTAGCGGGGGGGCCGGGGAATGAGCAGTTCTTC

length: 15
D: TRBD1
V: TRBV6-5
J: TRBJ1-3
CDR3: CASVQPTGAGNTIYF
DNA: TGTGCCAGCGTACAACCGACAGGGGCCGGAAACACCATATATTTT

length: 15
D: NA
V: TRBV11-2
J: TRBJ1-1
CDR3: CASSSLRTLNTEAFF
DNA: TGTGCCAGCAGCTCATTACGGACACTGAACACTGAAGCTTTCTTT

length: 14
D: TRBD2
V: TRBV10-2
J: TRBJ2-7
CDR3: CASSEPGLVYEQYF
DNA: TGCGCCAGCAGTGAGCCGGGACTAGTCTACGAGCAGTACTTC

length: 13
D: NA
V: TRBV7-2
J: TRBJ2-5
CDR3: CASSSGGQETQYF
DNA: TGTGCCAGCAGCTCCGGGGGACAAGAGACCCAGTACTTC